Following are 10 T cell receptor beta chains from one sample sequenced in a study of shared clonotypes between healthy human individuals. Assay used: immunoSEQ multiplex PCR; TCRdb lists only in-frame clones, some missing. The sample includes approximately 340,000 clones, around 72% of them seen just once. Source material: memory CD4+ T cells sorted from blood. Subset denoted: CD45RA-negative fraction. Source of these receptors: a man between 25 and 39 years old in good health.

This clone was picked up many times. The chain links TRBV14 to TRBJ2-2, with 9 nucleotides matching TRBD2. Unmatched junction bases numbered 5, after V lost 10 bases and J lost 5 bases. Germline V CDR1 and CDR2: SGHDN, FVKESK. CDR3 length equals 13 residues. The CDR3 loop is CATVAGATGELFF. CDR3 DNA: TGTGCCACCGTAGCGGGAGCGACCGGGGAGCTGTTTTTT.

A few counts support this clone. The chain couples TRBV19 to TRBJ2-2; 10 nucleotides match TRBD2. V shed 3 bases, J shed 6 bases, and the junction held 4 bases outside the gene matches. This CDR3 is built from 15 residues. The germline CDR1 and CDR2 sequences are LNHDA and SQIVND (reference sequence). This CDR3 is CASSMASGSSGELFF. DNA for the CDR3: TGTGCCAGTAGTATGGCTAGCGGGAGTTCCGGGGAGCTGTTTTTT.

V gene TRBV5-6 combines with J gene TRBJ2-5; 8 bases agree with TRBD2. Germline CDR1 is SGHDT and CDR2 is YYEEEE. The CDR3 is 14 residues long. V shed 5 bases, J shed 5 bases, and the junction held 8 bases outside the gene matches. DNA for the CDR3: TGTGCCAGCAGGGGAGCGGGAGTGTGGGAGACCCAGTACTTC. Translated: CASRGAGVWETQYF.

At least ten counts were recorded for this clone. The chain employs TRBV5-4 and TRBJ2-3; D is unresolved. Germline values: CDR1 SGHNT, CDR2 YYREEE (reference sequence). The V gene lost 1 base and the J gene lost 0 bases, with 12 bases spanning the gap. This CDR3 has 16 amino acids. CDR3 residues: CASSLYSGVSTDTQYF. The DNA for the CDR3 is TGTGCCAGCAGCTTGTATTCGGGCGTTAGCACAGATACGCAGTATTTT.

This clone was seen many times. Other nucleotide sequences in the sample specify the same CDR3. This rearrangement joins TRBV7-9 to TRBJ2-5; D gene unclear. The CDR3 has 14 amino acids. The V gene lost 1 base and the J gene lost 5 bases, with 11 bases spanning the gap. CDR1 and CDR2 (germline): SEHNR, FQNEAQ (reference sequence). The CDR3 reads CASSLGGFPETQYF. CDR3 nucleotides: TGTGCCAGCAGCTTAGGGGGATTTCCGGAGACCCAGTACTTC.

The chain is built from TRBV2 and TRBJ2-7, with 7 bases lining up with TRBD1. V was clipped by 5 bases and J by 7 bases; unmatched bases: 2. This CDR3 spans 11 amino acids. Germline lookup yields CDR1 SNHLY and CDR2 FYNNEI. The CDR3 protein is CASSRQGEQYF. The CDR3 DNA reads TGTGCCAGCAGTAGACAGGGTGAGCAGTACTTC.

The gene calls are TRBV6-1 and TRBJ2-7, with D unclear. The CDR3 covers 16 residues. The germline V gene encodes CDR1 MNHNS and CDR2 SASEGT. V lost 1 base, J lost 0 bases, and 13 bases lay in between. The CDR3 DNA reads as TGTGCCAGCAGTGAAGAATTACTGAAGAGCTCCTACGAGCAGTACTTC. It is translated as CASSEELLKSSYEQYF.

As to this clone: Other DNA sequences in this sample translate to the same CDR3. This chain connects TRBV6-4 to TRBJ2-7; perhaps D is TRBD1 or TRBD2 (5 bases each). CDR1 is MRHNA and CDR2 is SNTAGT in the germline V gene. V was shortened by 5 bases and J by 3 bases, with 17 bases between the two germline ends. This CDR3 has 15 amino acids. In nucleotides, the CDR3 is TGTGCCAGCAGTCTTGGAGCACTAGGGGTCTACGAGCAGTACTTC. Amino acids: CASSLGALGVYEQYF.

V and J are TRBV18 and TRBJ1-5; maybe TRBD1 (5 bases). The CDR3 is made up of 13 amino acids. Germline V gene lookup returns CDR1 KGHSH and CDR2 LQKENI. V was clipped by 2 bases and J by 5 bases, with 7 bases between them. CDR3 bases: TGTGCCAGCTCACCAGGGGGAGATCAGCCCCAGCATTTT. Translated: CASSPGGDQPQHF. The full variable domain, rest sourced from reference TRBV18 and TRBJ1-5, is NAGVMQNPRHLVRRRGQEARLRCSPMKGHSHVYWYRQLPEEGLKFMVYLQKENIIDESGMPKERFSAEFPKEGPSILRIQQVVRGDSAAYFCASSPGGDQPQHFGDGTRLSIL.

The J gene is TRBJ2-5, the V gene TRBV5-1; 7 bases align to TRBD1. Per the germline V gene, CDR1 is SGHRS and CDR2 is YFSETQ. V lost 4 bases, J lost 3 bases, and 9 bases stayed unmatched. This CDR3 spans 15 amino acids. The CDR3 here is CASSRPTGIEETQYF. The CDR3 region has the DNA TGCGCCAGCAGCCGACCGACAGGGATCGAAGAGACCCAGTACTTC.